Listed here is a single T cell receptor beta chain. This specimen comes from a study of monozygotic twins with inflammatory bowel disease. TCRdb re-called the 5' RACE reads, yielding one record per CDR3 amino acid sequence without DNA. Its clone listing holds just over 300,000 distinct CDR3 sequences. Germline lookup yields CDR1 SGHAT and CDR2 FQNNGV. The CDR3 length is 15 residues. The V call is TRBV11-2, the J call TRBJ2-3. The sequenced sample was blood. The sequence was obtained from a human donor with ulcerative colitis or Crohn's disease, or a healthy co-twin of an affected twin (not recorded which). This CDR3 reads CASSTWGWGTDTQYF.